This is a list of T cell receptor beta chains from one sample in a study of shared T cell receptors in the human thymus. The data were produced by immunoSEQ multiplex PCR, yet TCRdb's version contains in-frame clones alone and is incomplete. The sample has 600,000 to 900,000 clones, approximately 85% seen once. A further study also used this sample, focusing on human thymus T cells.

The source material was thymocytes. The origin of the receptors is a girl in the first two years of life with a congenital heart defect. Both conserved end residues are part of each CDR3. A D gene is named only where the DNA matches it firmly. Part of the rows lack a size; the others show once, few, many or a class for expanded clones.

few	TRBV4-1	TRBD1	TRBJ1-6	CASSQGVYRGTVFNSPLHF	TGCGCCAGCAGCCAAGGAGTATACAGGGGGACCGTTTTTAATTCACCCCTCCACTTT
-	TRBV7-8	-	TRBJ1-3	CASGWGRVQGVLRSGNTIYF	TGTGCCTCTGGGTGGGGTCGGGTACAGGGAGTCCTCCGCTCTGGAAACACCATATATTTT
-	TRBV4-3	-	TRBJ1-4	CASSQERLSGEKLFF	TGCGCCAGCAGCCAAGAGAGATTGAGCGGTGAAAAACTGTTTTTT
-	TRBV5-1	TRBD1	TRBJ2-2	CASSLVQGPLNTGELFF	TGCGCCAGCAGCTTGGTACAGGGGCCTTTGAACACCGGGGAGCTGTTTTTT
-	TRBV2	-	TRBJ1-4	CASSGLENEKLFF	TGTGCCAGCAGTGGGTTGGAGAATGAAAAACTGTTTTTT
-	TRBV4-2	TRBD1	TRBJ2-6	CASSQISGTGVSGANVLTF	TGTGCCAGCAGCCAGATTTCCGGGACAGGGGTTTCTGGGGCCAACGTCCTGACTTTC
-	TRBV10-3	-	TRBJ2-3	CAISEVQGTDTQYF	TGTGCCATCAGTGAGGTACAGGGCACAGATACGCAGTATTTT
-	TRBV19	-	TRBJ1-5	CASSIWRVPSNQPQHF	TGTGCCAGTAGTATATGGAGGGTCCCCAGCAATCAGCCCCAGCATTTT
-	TRBV5-6	TRBD2	TRBJ2-3	CASRASGGPPSTDTQYF	TGTGCCAGCAGGGCTAGCGGGGGGCCCCCTAGCACAGATACGCAGTATTTT
-	TRBV5-4	TRBD1	TRBJ1-3	CASSGRDRRGNTIYF	TGTGCCAGCAGCGGACGGGACAGGAGGGGAAACACCATATATTTT
-	TRBV6-5	TRBD2	TRBJ2-7	CATFSGGAGEQYF	TGTGCCACCTTCAGCGGGGGGGCCGGCGAGCAGTACTTC
-	TRBV7-3	TRBD1	TRBJ2-2	CASREDRGNTGELFF	TGTGCCAGCCGAGAAGACAGGGGAAACACCGGGGAGCTGTTTTTT
-	TRBV28	-	TRBJ2-2	CASNRAWTGELFF	TGTGCCAGCAATCGAGCCTGGACCGGGGAGCTGTTTTTT
once	TRBV28	TRBD1	TRBJ2-3	CASSFWDRGSDTQYF	TGTGCCAGCAGCTTTTGGGACAGGGGATCAGATACGCAGTATTTT
-	TRBV6-1	-	TRBJ1-6	CASSEEASPLHF	TGTGCCAGCAGTGAGGAGGCCTCACCCCTCCACTTT
few	TRBV7-8	-	TRBJ1-3	CASSGIGFPSRQKPSGNTIYF	TGTGCCAGCAGCGGAATTGGTTTTCCATCTCGACAGAAGCCCTCTGGAAACACCATATATTTT
-	TRBV5-5	-	TRBJ1-5	CASSREINQPQHF	TGTGCCAGCAGCCGCGAGATCAATCAGCCCCAGCATTTT
-	TRBV5-6	-	TRBJ1-2	CASSLGGYYGYTF	TGTGCCAGCAGCTTGGGCGGATACTATGGCTACACCTTC
-	TRBV10-3	TRBD1	TRBJ1-1	CAIGGRGLGRVNTEAFF	TGTGCCATCGGAGGCAGGGGGCTGGGCCGGGTGAACACTGAAGCTTTCTTT
-	TRBV19	-	TRBJ1-2	CASSILSGGGYTF	TGTGCCAGTAGTATCCTGTCTGGGGGCGGCTACACCTTC
once	TRBV5-6	TRBD2	TRBJ2-7	CASSLRRTSGGPRTYEQYF	TGTGCCAGCAGCTTGAGGCGGACTAGCGGGGGCCCTCGGACCTACGAGCAGTACTTC
-	TRBV1	-	TRBJ2-1	CTSSQDLTGVGWVF	TGCACCAGCAGCCAAGATCTGACGGGGGTTGGTTGGGTCTTC
-	TRBV4-1	TRBD2	TRBJ2-3	CASSRGTSGKDTQYF	TGCGCCAGCAGCCGGGGGACTAGCGGAAAGGATACGCAGTATTTT
-	TRBV6-1	-	TRBJ2-7	CASMRGISTVGYF	TGTGCCAGCATGAGGGGGATCAGCACTGTTGGGTACTTC
-	TRBV6-5	TRBD1	TRBJ1-2	CASSRGQFNYGYTF	TGTGCCAGCAGTCGGGGACAGTTTAACTATGGCTACACCTTC
-	TRBV4-3	TRBD2	TRBJ2-1	CASSQAASGYNEQFF	TGCGCCAGCAGCCAAGCGGCTAGCGGCTACAATGAGCAGTTCTTC
-	TRBV10-2	-	TRBJ1-2	CASSELAGAGNYGYTF	TGCGCCAGCAGTGAGTTGGCGGGAGCCGGTAACTATGGCTACACCTTC
-	TRBV9	-	TRBJ2-3	CASSVEPSRSITDTQYF	TGTGCCAGCAGCGTAGAGCCGTCCCGCTCTATAACAGATACGCAGTATTTT
-	TRBV6-1	TRBD2	TRBJ2-7	CASSATGGFYEQYF	TGTGCCAGCAGTGCCACGGGGGGGTTCTACGAGCAGTACTTC
-	TRBV6-5	-	TRBJ1-1	CASSILTGFRTEAFF	TGTGCCAGCAGCATACTAACAGGGTTTCGGACTGAAGCTTTCTTT
-	TRBV29-1	-	TRBJ2-1	CSVVSINEQFF	TGCAGCGTTGTCTCTATCAATGAGCAGTTCTTC
once	TRBV5-1	-	TRBJ1-2	CASSTKGGCGYTF	TGCGCCAGCAGCACAAAGGGAGGATGCGGCTACACCTTC
-	TRBV6-1	-	TRBJ1-3	CASSGSTGRSGNTIYF	TGTGCCAGCAGTGGGTCGACAGGACGCTCTGGAAACACCATATATTTT
-	TRBV6-1	TRBD1	TRBJ2-1	CASSPDRGPDNEQFF	TGTGCCAGCAGTCCCGACAGGGGTCCCGACAATGAGCAGTTCTTC